This T cell receptor (beta chain) was found in a study of shared clonotypes between healthy human individuals. At the level of the study: Aged 18 to 49, the donors were two women and a few men. Findings and limits, study-wide: Of the naive CD4 clonotypes, 4% to 5% were shared across a few donors.

Researchers ran the assay at a deep level. Clones were sequenced by immunoSEQ multiplex PCR, and TCRdb holds only the in-frame ones, with some missing. The table has about 680,000 clones, less than 80% seen once. CDR1 and CDR2 (germline): LNHDA, SQIVND (reference sequence). V lost 7 bases, J lost 2 bases, and 13 bases lay in between. This CDR3 spans 14 amino acids. A remark on this clone: The antigen is unknown.

The chain employs TRBV19 and TRBJ2-3; possibly TRBD2 for D (6 bases). Specimen: memory CD4+ T cells sorted from blood. As to subset: CD45RA-negative fraction. This clonotype was obtained from a woman in her thirties in good health. The DNA of the CDR3 is TGTGCCAGTAAGCCGGGGACTGCCACAGATACGCAGTATTTT. Translated, it gives CASKPGTATDTQYF.